The 9 T cell receptor beta chains listed next were all sequenced from one sample in a study of pediatric ulcerative colitis. The data were produced by immunoSEQ multiplex PCR, yet TCRdb's version contains in-frame clones alone and is incomplete. The sample yields some 60,000 clones, over 65% seen once. Source material: blood. The receptors stem from a boy aged 10-17 years with moderate ulcerative colitis.

The chain employs TRBV18 and TRBJ1-2, with 9 bases aligning to TRBD1. CDR1 and CDR2 (germline): KGHSH, LQKENI. The CDR3 has 15 residues. Trimming cost V 3 bases and J 4 bases; bases outside gene matches: 6. CDR3 nucleotide sequence: TGTGCCAGCTCACCGGGACAGGGTGGTGTCTATGGCTACACCTTC. Encoded protein: CASSPGQGGVYGYTF.

The V gene is TRBV4-3, the J gene TRBJ2-7; D gene uncertain. Germline V gene lookup returns CDR1 LGHNA and CDR2 YSLEER. V was shortened by 1 base and J by 4 bases, with 8 bases between the two germline ends. The CDR3 contains 13 residues. The CDR3 loop is CASSQVKSYEQYF. The CDR3 nucleotides read TGCGCCAGCAGCCAAGTGAAGTCTTACGAGCAGTACTTC.

The chain couples TRBV6-1 to TRBJ2-7; 7 nucleotides match TRBD1. CDR1 and CDR2 (germline): MNHNS, SASEGT. This CDR3 has 14 residues. The J segment lost 0 bases and the V segment lost 1 base, leaving 0 bases of the junction unmatched. CDR3 nucleotides: TGTGCCAGCAGTGAAGGGGACAGCTCCTACGAGCAGTACTTC. Translated: CASSEGDSSYEQYF.

The rearrangement joins TRBV27 to TRBJ2-1, with D possibly being TRBD2 (6 bases). This CDR3 region has 14 residues. V lost 1 base, J lost 10 bases, and 14 bases lay in between. From germline, CDR1 is MNHEY and CDR2 SMNVEV (reference sequence). CDR3 amino acids: CASSLFLAQTEQFF. As DNA, the CDR3 is TGTGCCAGCAGTTTATTCCTAGCGCAGACCGAGCAGTTCTTC.

The chain's CDR3 is CASSSQGADGELFF. CDR3 DNA sequence: TGTGCCAGCAGCTCCCAGGGGGCTGACGGGGAGCTGTTTTTT. This chain connects TRBV7-3 to TRBJ2-2, with 8 bases lining up with TRBD1. Germline V gene data show CDR1 as SGHTA and CDR2 as FQGTGA. The CDR3 extends over 14 amino acids. V trimming: 4 bases; J trimming: 7 bases; junction bases outside the gene matches: 5. Together with reference TRBV7-3 and TRBJ2-2, the CDR3 gives the full variable domain: GAGVSQTPSNKVTEKGKYVELRCDPISGHTALYWYRQSLGQGPEFLIYFQGTGAADDSGLPNDRFFAVRPEGSVSTLKIQRTERGDSAVYLCASSSQGADGELFFGEGSRLTVL.

This clone has a handful of counts. The chain uses TRBV25-1 and TRBJ2-5; D not resolved. The CDR3 contains 16 residues. CDR1 MGHDK and CDR2 SYGVNS come from the germline V gene. V was shortened by 1 base and J by 2 bases, with 14 bases between the two germline ends. CDR3 coding DNA: TGTGCCAGCAGTGAATCTGGACCGGGCAGTCAAGAGACCCAGTACTTC. As protein: CASSESGPGSQETQYF.

The chain couples TRBV7-6 to TRBJ2-7; D is ambiguous. Germline V gene sequence: CDR1 SGHVS, CDR2 FNYEAQ. The CDR3 has 13 amino acids. The germline V and J ends were trimmed by 5 bases and 2 bases, with 10 bases remaining between them. CDR3: CASSQTLTYEQYF. The CDR3 DNA follows: TGTGCCAGCAGCCAGACTCTTACCTACGAGCAGTACTTC.

This clone has just a few counts. The chain employs TRBV7-9 and TRBJ1-1; D is possibly TRBD1 (5 bases). Trimming removed 2 bases from V and 3 bases from J, with 10 bases in between. The CDR3 loop spans 14 amino acids. The germline V gene encodes CDR1 SEHNR and CDR2 FQNEAQ (reference sequence). The CDR3 reads CASSLSGGHTEAFF. The DNA for the CDR3 is TGTGCCAGCAGCTTATCGGGGGGACACACTGAAGCTTTCTTT.

The chain joins TRBV27 to TRBJ2-2; 7 nucleotides line up with TRBD1. Trimming at V came to 5 bases and at J to 3 bases, leaving 6 bases not matched to a gene. This CDR3 has 15 amino acids. Germline assignment: CDR1 MNHEY and CDR2 SMNVEV (reference sequence). CDR3 nucleotides: TGTGCCAGCAGTGGGTCCACAGGGGACACCGGGGAGCTGTTTTTT. This gives the protein CASSGSTGDTGELFF.